This T cell receptor (beta chain) derives from a study of blood T cell repertoires in COVID-19. As handled by the study authors: It was from reference gene primer amplification that nucleated cell counts were estimated. Clones were read by immunoSEQ multiplex PCR, and TCRdb kept only the in-frame ones, dropping some. V, J and clone size derive from that table, while D and trimming were established from the DNA sequence. Of 150,000 to 200,000 clones detected, roughly 89% appear once; the ten largest clones hold roughly 3.3%. Germline lookup yields CDR1 PRHDT and CDR2 FYEKMQ (reference sequence). This CDR3 contains 14 residues. V was pared by 0 bases and J by 1 base, with 6 bases between.

V and J are TRBV13 and TRBJ1-1, with unresolved D. This receptor was identified in a man aged 18 to 35 with active or convalescent COVID-19. The material sequenced was peripheral blood. CDR3 sequence: CASSLGTRNTEAFF. CDR3 nucleotide sequence: TGTGCCAGCAGCTTAGGCACAAGGAACACTGAAGCTTTCTTT.